This TCR beta chain was recorded in a study of shared clonotypes between healthy human individuals (dated by TCRdb to 2018 to 2020). Some background on the complete study: The cohort included three men and a couple of women between 18 and 49 years of age. To estimate repertoire size and how much clonotypes are shared between individuals, the study performed deep sequencing of blood TCR repertoires from roughly five healthy adults. Between about 0.85 and 8.9 billion PBMCs per donor were obtained by leukapheresis. Different laboratories and diverse techniques were used to prepare libraries and sequence TCR repertoires, to increase sequencing depth and limit assay-specific biases. Overall results and qualifications from the work: The genetic and exposure-history diversity represented was limited by the small number of donors. Pairwise subsampling indicated that sequencing depth was expected to affect the degree of clonotype sharing among donors. Sampling was restricted to blood, and TCR repertoires in tissue are likely to differ from TCR repertoires in blood.

The germline V end is reduced by 6 bases and the J end by 4 bases; junction bases left unmatched: 5. The CDR3 holds 14 amino acids from the cysteine to the phenylalanine. The sequence is cut down to CDR3 DNA, 42 bases in frame from base 1. CDR1 and CDR2 were assigned from the germline V gene as MNHEY and SVGAGI. Using the deep immunoSEQ assay, multiplex PCR amplified TCR CDR3 regions from genomic DNA. Genomic DNA extracted from each cell subset was distributed evenly over all wells of several immunoSEQ 96-well plates, and each plate served as one replicate. Each replicate PCR for unsorted PBMC received about 0.3 ug genomic DNA, equal to approximately 30,000 T cell genomes. Ten immunoSEQ deep assay plates were used to sequence unsorted PBMC genomic DNA. The purified libraries were quantified using a Qubit 3.0 fluorometer, sized with a Bioanalyzer 2100, and then quantified again using the KAPA Library Quantification kit. Every immunoSEQ 96-well plate was sequenced on a separate single-read 150-cycle Illumina NextSeq 550 flow cell. In the source study's methods: Because the immunoSEQ output included only junctional sequences and no quality scores, the filtering could not be the same as the filtering used for full-length reads. To assign V/J genes and CDR3, sequences were annotated using PyIR, a Python wrapper for IgBLAST v1.9, with IMGT germline references. Reads with weak V/J assignments (E-value above 1e-6), missing CDR3, stop codons, out-of-frame junctions, or ambiguous translated residues were removed. V3J clonotypes were defined as sequences sharing the same inferred V gene, J gene, and CDR3 amino acid sequence. The percentage overlap between two repertoires was calculated by dividing the number of shared unique clonotypes by the size of the smaller repertoire. Richness of each repertoire was evaluated using RTK rarefaction, the Chao1 estimator, and Recon v2.1 estimates of unobserved clonotypes. This immuneACCESS table, as held by TCRdb, lists in-frame sequences with V and J called but not all clones. Of the missing ones, under half trace to an unresolved V gene in checked studies; the others have no known cause. For V, J and clone size, that table is used; D and trimming come from the DNA. The table for this sample lists more than 400,000 clones; over 70% of them were counted only once. About 13% of the sample is taken by the ten largest.

The donors were healthy, HIV-negative adults with no recently reported acute infections or vaccinations. Only Caucasian adults living in Nashville, Tennessee, USA were represented among the donors. For unsorted samples, roughly 90 million PBMCs were counted, and genomic DNA was extracted using the QIAamp DNA Blood Mini kit. After blood collection by leukapheresis, PBMCs were isolated using Ficoll-Histopaque density gradient centrifugation and then cryopreserved in the vapor phase of liquid nitrogen. Worth noting for this clone: Its antigen is still unknown. Base qualities are not provided; no much larger clone lies one nucleotide away.

Specimen: PBMCs. The TCR originated in a woman between 35 and 50 years old in good health. Some clones in this sample may be carry-over from other donors' samples. The chain couples TRBV6-5 to TRBJ2-3, with 9 junctional bases fitting TRBD2. The DNA is as follows: TGTGCCAGCAGACCGGGACTAGCTTCAGATACGCAGTATTTT. This gives the protein CASRPGLASDTQYF.